The clone carrying this T cell receptor beta chain was picked up many times. Its matching antigen is unknown. This specimen belongs to a study of T cells in Graves' hyperthyroidism and ophthalmopathy. The CDR3 runs 12 residues. Per the germline V gene, CDR1 is SGHTA and CDR2 is FQGNSA. Between the trimmed V and J ends, which lost 8 bases and 4 bases, there was a span of 12 bases. Findings and caveats of the study: In blood, most of the thyroid clonotypes expanded above 0.001 were also present.

RNA transcripts were the template for amplifying TCR beta CDR3 regions. An initial round of RT-PCR targeting the TCR CDR3 relied on the HTBI primer set. One entry per CDR3 protein results from TCRdb running MiXCR on the multiplex PCR reads. The sample has about 840,000 distinct CDR3 sequences; around 38% are singletons. The chain employs TRBV7-2 and TRBJ2-7; tentative D call: TRBD2 (5 bases). The source material was blood. This TCR derives from a man younger than 35 with Graves' hyperthyroidism. The CDR3 DNA reads TGTGCCAGCGGCGAGAGGGTGTACGAGCAGTACTTC. Its protein product is CASGERVYEQYF.